Detailed here is one T cell receptor beta chain. Its antigen is unknown. No base quality values were provided; no much bigger clone lies one nucleotide off. Library preparation was by RT-PCR. The run used an Illumina HiSeq 2500. TCRdb passed the public sequencing reads through fastp at Q25 and MiXCR, retaining productive beta sequences. Rows with a matching CDR3 protein are joined into one entry that keeps the most common DNA and genes. The sample includes a few hundred thousand distinct CDR3 sequences, with around 11% observed a single time. The ten largest clones represent about 11% of the sample. The data originate from a study of response to subunit inactivated influenza vaccine (dated by TCRdb to 2016 to 2019). With respect to the entire study: Deep quantitative profiling of the T cell receptor repertoire was used in the study to follow responses to a trivalent subunit inactivated influenza vaccine. Broad study findings and their caveats: The authors suggested that each seasonal influenza vaccination may recruit only a limited number of new T cells.

This sample also appeared in a second study, on T cells expressing NK-cell markers. As noted in the second study: TCR beta cDNA libraries were prepared using 5'RACE template switching, which introduced a universal primer site and unique molecular identifiers. TCR beta-chain repertoires were profiled in sorted CD3+CD56+NKG2C+, CD3+CD56+NKG2C- and CD3+CD56-NKG2C+ T-cell subsets from fewer than 10 donors. Seven of the eight sequenced donors were HCMV-seropositive and one was HCMV-seronegative. To restrict sorting to alphabetaTCR-expressing T cells, an anti-gammadeltaTCR antibody was added in several experiments. In roughly six donors, the dominant CD3+CD56+NKG2C+ clonotypes ranked among the top 10 CD8+ clonotypes, making up roughly 1.0-7.0% of CD8+ T cells. Those dominant clonotypes were again the most abundant among CD3+CD56-NKG2C+ cells in a handful of donors, at roughly 28.3-65%. Whether the expanded NKG2C-expressing T cell clones were specific for HCMV antigens was left unclear. All eight donors whose samples were sequenced were randomly selected healthy volunteers, three of them men and five women. HCMV serostatus was determined by detecting HCMV-specific IgG in serum with a commercial ELISA kit. Ficoll density gradient centrifugation was used to isolate peripheral blood mononuclear cells from blood. For about 6 donors, bulk peripheral blood T-cell repertoires were additionally sequenced from unsorted PBMC. Synthesis of cDNA was primed from the TCR beta constant segment and was followed by two consecutive PCR amplification steps. The libraries were sequenced on Illumina HiSeq 2000/2500, MiSeq or NextSeq, producing 2 x 150 bp reads. MIGEC was used to demultiplex reads and group reads by UMI, and MiTCR was used to assemble and quantify clonotypes. To remove erroneous sequences, TCR cDNA sequences were retained only when supported by two or more reads. The tcR package was used for downstream repertoire analysis, with clonotypes matched between fractions based on CDR3 nucleotide sequence plus V segment. VDJmatch was used to annotate antigen specificity against VDJdb, with one amino acid substitution in CDR3 allowed.

This specimen was PBMCs from blood, taken on the day of vaccination. The sequence came from a man over 45 who received an inactivated influenza vaccine. Donor details come from another sample of the same person, matched by shared clones.

The CDR3 region reads CSARASATLGSPLHF. The DNA sequence is TGCAGTGCTAGAGCCTCAGCGACTTTGGGTTCACCCCTCCACTTT. Recombination joined TRBV20-1 with TRBJ1-6; the D gene is unclear. The CDR3 sequence holds 15 residues, the cysteine and phenylalanine included. Left in the record is the CDR3 DNA by itself, 45 bases read in frame from the first base. The germline V gene (reference sequence) gives CDR1 as DFQATT and CDR2 as SNEGSKA. V and J lose 1 base and 9 bases, and a span of 16 bases separates them.